Sequencing of this TCR beta chain was carried out in a study of blood T cells in healthy people across ages. Study-level results: Percentage of naive T cells showed a strong correlation with TCR beta diversity.

Germline CDR1 is LNHDA and CDR2 is SQIVND (reference sequence). The CDR3 totals 14 residues. V dropped 4 bases and J dropped 8 bases, with 17 bases sitting between them. This clonotype was observed a few times. Its specificity is unknown. PCR was performed a second time for 7 to 11 cycles using a sample-barcoded 5' primer and a J-beta primer mix. Each CDR3 protein is one row after TCRdb ran MiXCR on the 5' RACE reads. The sample includes about 720,000 distinct CDR3 sequences, about 24% of them seen just once. V and J are TRBV19 and TRBJ1-2; a weak D match, TRBD1 (5 bases). Sequencing was done on a sample of blood. This TCR came from a man aged 70 or older in good health. CDR3 nucleotides: TGTGCCAGTAGTAGCCCCGTAGGGGACTGGGGCTACACCTTC. Encoded protein: CASSSPVGDWGYTF.